The clone carrying this T cell receptor beta chain was detected only a few times. Its specificity is unknown. TCRbeta library preparation incorporated unique molecular identifiers. Each CDR3 protein gets one entry after TCRdb re-called the PCR reads with MiXCR. Of 450,000 to 600,000 distinct CDR3 sequences listed, 13% are singletons. These data come from a study of T-cell reconstitution after alpha-beta-depleted transplantation in children. Overall study findings and caveats: By one year post-transplant, T-cell counts and diversity largely arose from T cells that were newly produced.

V lost 4 bases to trimming and J lost 4 bases; unmatched junction nucleotides: 10. Germline CDR1 and CDR2: KGHSH and LQKENI. The length of the CDR3 is 15 residues. The sequences come from PBMCs, mostly from graft donor cells, collected 360 days after TCRalphabeta/CD19-depleted stem cell transplant. The receptor was derived from a male patient younger than 18 who had a stem cell transplant for acute myeloid leukemia, so the T cells may come from the graft donor. J is TRBJ2-7 and V is TRBV18; 7 bases map to TRBD2. CDR3 in amino acids: CASSLGLGKGYEQYF. The DNA of the CDR3 is TGTGCCAGCTCACTTGGACTAGGTAAAGGGTACGAGCAGTACTTC.